The 24 T cell receptor beta chains listed next were all sequenced from one sample in a study of post-analysis software for immune sequencing data. Unique molecular identifiers were present in the TCR beta cDNA libraries. TCRdb ran MiXCR on the PCR reads and lists one entry per CDR3 protein. The sample contains about 460,000 distinct CDR3 sequences, over 35% of which appear only once. The study, taken as a whole, reports: Compared with controls, patients had more of about five TRBV segments, including TRBV5-6, TRBV5-1 and TRBV20-1.

Which antigens these TCRs recognize remains unknown. Sequencing was performed on blood. The receptors come from a girl aged 10 to 17 with multiple sclerosis.

In its sample, this clonotype was seen a few times. The chain recombines TRBV29-1 with TRBJ2-3; possible D gene TRBD1, 6 bases. CDR1 and CDR2 (germline): SQVTM, ANQGSEA. The CDR3 is 12 residues long. V lost 3 bases and J lost 9, with 13 bases in between. The CDR3 reads CSVDLGQWTQYF. CDR3 in DNA: TGCAGCGTTGACCTTGGACAGTGGACGCAGTATTTT.

This clonotype was detected only a few times. This sequence joins TRBV20-1 and TRBJ1-2, with D hard to call. The CDR3 runs 13 residues. Trimming shortened V by 0 bases and J by 7 bases, and 12 bases separated the two germline ends. CDR1 is DFQATT and CDR2 is SNEGSKA in the germline V gene (reference sequence). The CDR3 nucleotides read TGCAGTGCTAGAGATGGGCTCCGTGGTGGCTACACCTTC. Its protein is CSARDGLRGGYTF.

A word on this clonotype: The junction does not match germline at one end; this may be a read error. The rearrangement links TRBV3-1 to TRBJ2-5; D call uncertain. Per germline, CDR1 LGHDT and CDR2 YNNKEL (reference sequence). The CDR3 is 17 amino acids. CDR3 in amino acids: CARSQVLGEQLQETQYF. CDR3 coding DNA: TGTGCCAGAAGCCAAGTCCTTGGCGAACAGCTTCAAGAGACCCAGTACTTC.

The J gene is TRBJ2-1, the V gene TRBV6-2 or TRBV6-3; possible D gene TRBD1, 6 bases. The CDR3 is 17 residues long. In germline, CDR1 is MNHEY, CDR2 SVGEGT. Trimming took off 7 bases at V and 7 bases at J, with 26 bases between the two ends. The CDR3 DNA follows: TGTGCCAGCAAAGACGAGAAGACAGGTACAGGAACGAATGAGCAGTTCTTC. Translating gives CASKDEKTGTGTNEQFF.

The rearrangement joins TRBV2 to TRBJ1-5; D gene ambiguous. Germline V gene sequence: CDR1 SNHLY, CDR2 FYNNEI. V lost 8 bases, J lost 3 bases, and 11 bases lay in between. This CDR3 has 13 amino acids. The CDR3 loop reads CASGRDSNQPQHF. CDR3 coding DNA: TGTGCCAGCGGCCGGGATTCCAATCAGCCCCAGCATTTT.

The chain combines TRBV4-2 with TRBJ2-7; the D gene is possibly TRBD2 (6 bases). Per germline, CDR1 LGHNA and CDR2 YNFKEQ. V was clipped by 0 bases and J by 6 bases, with 15 bases between them. CDR3 length: 15 residues. The CDR3 protein is CASSQDGGSSREQYF. The CDR3 coding sequence is TGTGCCAGCAGCCAAGACGGAGGGAGTTCTCGCGAGCAGTACTTC.

This chain joins TRBV2 and TRBJ2-5; D unclear. The germline V and J ends were trimmed by 1 base and 2 bases, with 5 bases remaining between them. The CDR3 is 13 amino acids. Germline V gene sequence: CDR1 SNHLY, CDR2 FYNNEI. CDR3 DNA sequence: TGTGCCAGCAGTGAAGGGATGCAAGAGACCCAGTACTTC. Residues: CASSEGMQETQYF.

This clonotype was detected only a few times. J is TRBJ1-1 and V is TRBV6-6; maybe TRBD1 (6 bases). This CDR3 comprises 17 residues. V shed 6 bases and J shed 1 base, with 21 bases lying between them. Germline CDR1 reads MNHNY; CDR2 reads SVGAGI (reference sequence). The CDR3 DNA is TGTGCCAGCAGCCCTGTAGCAGGGGCTTGGGGGAACACTGAAGCTTTCTTT. This encodes CASSPVAGAWGNTEAFF.

This clonotype was detected only a few times. The chain couples TRBV29-1 to TRBJ2-3, with TRBD2 matching 9 bases. V dropped 4 bases and J dropped 1; count of bases not matched to a gene: 0. The germline V gene has CDR1 SQVTM and CDR2 ANQGSEA. This CDR3 region has 13 residues. For the CDR3, the DNA is TGCAGCGTTGGACTAGCGGGCACAGATACGCAGTATTTT. Residues: CSVGLAGTDTQYF.

The chain links TRBV20-1 to TRBJ1-4; no definite D call. V was cut by 0 bases and J by 6 bases, with 5 bases left in between. The CDR3 extends over 12 amino acids. Germline lookup yields CDR1 DFQATT and CDR2 SNEGSKA (reference sequence). CDR3 in amino acids: CSARDLYEKLFF. The DNA for the CDR3 is TGCAGTGCTAGAGATCTATATGAAAAACTGTTTTTT.

A single count supports this clonotype. The chain combines TRBV18 with TRBJ2-1; 8 nucleotides agree with TRBD1. The CDR3 sequence is 13 residues long. After removal of 3 bases from V and 8 bases from J, the junction contained 3 bases not matched to a gene. CDR1 is KGHSH, CDR2 LQKENI, per germline. The CDR3 region is CASSPAGGYEQFF. The DNA of the CDR3 is TGTGCCAGCTCACCGGCAGGGGGCTATGAGCAGTTCTTC.

By frequency in the sample, this clonotype is medium-sized. The rearrangement joins TRBV10-1 to TRBJ2-3, with D possibly matching TRBD1 (8 bases). V dropped 3 bases and J dropped 0 bases, with 10 bases sitting between them. The CDR3 has 15 residues. Per germline, CDR1 WNHNN and CDR2 SYGVQD (reference sequence). The CDR3 is CASSEQGGSTDTQYF. Here the CDR3 DNA reads TGCGCCAGCAGTGAACAGGGGGGGAGCACAGATACGCAGTATTTT.

This clonotype was counted a few times. The chain combines TRBV7-8 with TRBJ2-7; a possible D gene is TRBD2 (6 bases). Trimming removed 0 bases from V and 0 bases from J, with 15 bases in between. The CDR3 runs to 17 residues. CDR1 is SGHVS, CDR2 FQNEAQ, per germline. The CDR3 DNA is TGTGCCAGCAGCTTAGCGCCAGACCGGGAGTCCTCCTACGAGCAGTACTTC. As protein: CASSLAPDRESSYEQYF.

The sample holds many counts of this clonotype. The chain carries TRBV10-3 and TRBJ1-5; D is unresolved. The germline V gene has CDR1 ENHRY and CDR2 SYGVKD. The V end lost 3 bases, the J end lost 0 bases, and 9 bases lay between the germline ends. This CDR3 comprises 15 residues. The CDR3 DNA sequence: TGTGCCATCAGTGACCCGCCGGGTAGCAATCAGCCCCAGCATTTT. Protein product: CAISDPPGSNQPQHF.

V gene TRBV9 combines with J gene TRBJ2-3; TRBD2 matches at 10 bases. The CDR3 length is 16 residues. The V gene end was trimmed by 3 bases and the J gene end by 3 bases; junction bases not matched to a gene: 7. The germline gives CDR1 SGDLS, CDR2 YYNGEE. In DNA, the CDR3 is TGTGCCAGCAGCGCCTCAGCGGGAGGGCCGACAGATACGCAGTATTTT. Protein sequence: CASSASAGGPTDTQYF.

The chain is built from TRBV29-1 and TRBJ1-1; no clear D gene. This CDR3 comprises 13 residues. Germline-derived CDR1 and CDR2 are SQVTM and ANQGSEA. Trimming left V 7 bases short and J 0 bases short, with 12 bases between. The CDR3 sequence: CSGAGRLNTEAFF. The CDR3 DNA is TGCAGCGGAGCGGGCAGGTTGAACACTGAAGCTTTCTTT. Full variable domain (remainder filled in from reference TRBV29-1 and TRBJ1-1): SAVISQKPSRDICQRGTSLTIQCQVDSQVTMMFWYRQQPGQSLTLIATANQGSEATYESGFVIDKFPISRPNLTFSTLTVSNMSPEDSSIYLCSGAGRLNTEAFFGQGTRLTVV.

A note on this clonotype: One end of the junction does not line up with germline, which may come from a read error. This chain connects TRBV7-2 to TRBJ2-7; D is unresolved. The germline CDR1 and CDR2 sequences are SGHTA and FQGNSA. The CDR3 sequence is 13 residues long. The DNA of the CDR3 is TGTGCCAGCAGCGAGATGTCCTCCTACGGGCAGTACTTC. Its translation is CASSEMSSYGQYF.

This sequence joins TRBV7-9 and TRBJ1-3; D is unresolved. CDR1 and CDR2 (germline): SEHNR, FQNEAQ (reference sequence). Trimming removed 0 bases from V and 1 base from J, with 7 bases in between. This CDR3 contains 15 residues. The CDR3 DNA reads TGTGCCAGCAGCTTAGCAGGCGGTTCTGGAAACACCATATATTTT. Translation: CASSLAGGSGNTIYF.

The genes are TRBV7-8 and TRBJ2-5; 13 bases line up with TRBD2. This CDR3 contains 18 residues. V shed 3 bases and J 11 bases; nucleotides not matched to a gene: 18. The germline gives CDR1 SGHVS, CDR2 FQNEAQ. CDR3 protein: CASSLSFWTSGSRDEQYF. The CDR3 DNA is TGTGCCAGCAGCTTGTCCTTTTGGACTAGCGGGAGTAGAGATGAGCAGTACTTC.

V usage is TRBV5-1 and J usage is TRBJ2-5; 10 bases are a match to TRBD2. CDR3 length: 16 residues. Per germline, CDR1 SGHRS and CDR2 YFSETQ. V was pared by 1 base and J by 3 bases, with 6 bases of the junction left unmatched. This CDR3 is CASSLRSGRAKETQYF. CDR3 in DNA: TGCGCCAGCAGCTTGAGGAGCGGGAGGGCGAAAGAGACCCAGTACTTC.

The gene calls are TRBV5-1 and TRBJ1-1; 8 bases map to TRBD1. The CDR3 extends over 12 amino acids. Germline CDR1 SGHRS, CDR2 YFSETQ. V gave up 4 bases and J gave up 6 bases; unmatched junction bases: 2. The CDR3: CASSPDRAEAFF. CDR3 in DNA: TGCGCCAGCAGCCCGGACAGGGCTGAAGCTTTCTTT.

For the CDR3, the DNA is TGTGCCAGCAGTCCGACAGGGAAGGAAAAACTGTTTTTT. Its protein product is CASSPTGKEKLFF. The chain carries TRBV6-2 or TRBV6-3 and TRBJ1-4; 7 bases fit TRBD1. V shed 5 bases and J 8 bases; nucleotides not matched to a gene: 5. The CDR3 length is 13 residues. Per germline, CDR1 MNHEY and CDR2 SVGEGT.

The V and J genes are TRBV10-3 and TRBJ2-5, with D tentatively TRBD1 (6 bases). CDR3 size: 14 residues. V was trimmed by 6 bases and J by 5 bases, leaving 16 bases between them. The germline V gene has CDR1 ENHRY and CDR2 SYGVKD. This chain's CDR3 is CAIRGQRPGETQYF. In nucleotides, the CDR3 is TGTGCCATCAGAGGACAGCGGCCAGGGGAGACCCAGTACTTC.

The CDR3 DNA reads TGTGCCTCGTTATGGGGAACGGGGAATGAGCAGTTCTTC. It encodes CASLWGTGNEQFF. The chain carries TRBV6-4 and TRBJ2-1; a weak D match, TRBD2 (5 bases). The length of the CDR3 is 13 residues. CDR1 is MRHNA and CDR2 is SNTAGT in the germline V gene. V was clipped by 11 bases and J by 7 bases, with 18 bases between them.